The 12 T cell receptor beta chains reported below all come from one sample, sequenced in a study of tumor-infiltrating lymphocytes in primary liver carcinoma. Blood RNA was derived from unsorted whole blood, and germline DNA was extracted too. Researchers generated TCR beta cDNA from 500 ng of total RNA, relying on a constant-region primer. Construction of TCR beta libraries relied on three successive nested multiplex PCR rounds employing slightly modified ARM-PCR. The first two PCR rounds, approximately 10 cycles each, used TRBV1-TRBV30 forward primers and a C-beta reverse primer. TCRdb reanalysed the multiplex PCR reads using MiXCR and keeps one entry per CDR3 protein. The sample yields 250,000 to 350,000 distinct CDR3 sequences, around 50% seen once. The sequenced sample consisted of peripheral blood. These receptors were obtained from a woman aged 25 to 45 with primary liver carcinoma and hepatitis B virus infection.

Here the CDR3 reads CASSQTGGSETQYF. CDR3 DNA: TGTGCCAGCAGTCAGACAGGGGGCAGCGAGACCCAGTACTTC. V usage is TRBV12-3 or TRBV12-4 and J usage is TRBJ2-5, with 10 bases matching TRBD1. This CDR3 comprises 14 residues. V trimming: 5 bases; J trimming: 5 bases; junction bases outside the gene matches: 5.

This clonotype has at least ten counts. The chain recombines TRBV5-7 with TRBJ2-5; D might be TRBD1 or TRBD2, each matching 6 bases. Being an ORF, TRBV5-7 has a function that is uncertain. The CDR3 spans 14 residues. Between the trimmed V and J ends, which lost 7 bases and 4 bases, there was a span of 17 bases. For the CDR3, the DNA is TGTGCCAGCGGCCCCGAGGGGGGTGGAGAGACCCAGTACTTC. Translating it yields CASGPEGGGETQYF.

A word on this clonotype: At one of its ends the junction is not consistent with the germline gene, which may arise from a read error. This chain links TRBV6-2 or TRBV6-3 with TRBJ2-6, with 7 bases identical to TRBD2. Germline V gene sequence: CDR1 MNHEY, CDR2 SVGEGT. The CDR3 contains 18 residues. CDR3 sequence reads: CTSSALSGSLSGANVLTF. The CDR3 DNA sequence: TGTACCAGCAGTGCACTTAGCGGGTCCCTCTCTGGGGCCAACGTCCTGACTTTC.

This clonotype occurred a few times. The rearrangement uses TRBV29-1 and TRBJ2-7; D is perhaps TRBD1 (5 bases). Germline V lookup: CDR1 SQVTM, CDR2 ANQGSEA. Trimming removed 2 bases at V and 3 bases at J, with 11 bases between. The CDR3 is made up of 13 amino acids. The CDR3 nucleotides are TGCAGCGTTGAAAGTGCCCAGGGCTACGAGCAGTACTTC. Amino acids: CSVESAQGYEQYF.

A note on this clonotype: At one of its ends the junction is not consistent with the germline gene, which may arise from a read error. Here the CDR3 DNA reads TGTGCCATCAGCCTGACCCTAGCGGGATCCTACAATGAGCAGTTCTTC. Its protein product is CAISLTLAGSYNEQFF. The chain uses TRBV7-9 and TRBJ2-1, with 9 bases that match TRBD2. Germline loops: CDR1 SEHNR, CDR2 FQNEAQ (reference sequence). CDR3 length equals 16 residues. Full variable domain (rest looked up from reference TRBV7-9 and TRBJ2-1): DTGVSQNPRHKITKRGQNVTFRCDPISEHNRLYWYRQTLGQGPEFLTYFQNEAQLEKSRLLSDRFSAERPKGSFSTLEIQRTEQGDSAMYLCAISLTLAGSYNEQFFGPGTRLTVL.

Comments on this clonotype: It may be a read error: a sequence one base away is much more abundant. The chain carries TRBV6-5 and TRBJ2-7, with D hard to call. The CDR3 loop spans 13 amino acids. Germline CDR1 and CDR2: MNHEY and SVGAGI. The CDR3 region is CASNYFSGYEQYF. The CDR3 DNA is TGTGCCAGCAATTACTTTTCGGGCTACGAGCAGTACTTC.

The J gene is TRBJ2-5, the V gene TRBV5-1; D remains ambiguous. Germline CDR1 is SGHRS and CDR2 is YFSETQ. Between the trimmed V and J ends, which lost 5 bases and 5 bases, there was a span of 22 bases. CDR3 size: 16 residues. CDR3 protein: CASSGKEGRSRETQYF. The CDR3 DNA reads TGCGCCAGCAGTGGAAAGGAAGGGCGCTCCAGGGAGACCCAGTACTTC.

Only a few counts were recorded for this clonotype. This chain joins TRBV12-3 or TRBV12-4 and TRBJ2-3; 8 bases agree with TRBD1. The CDR3 contains 14 residues. V was clipped by 6 bases and J by 7 bases; unmatched bases: 9. The CDR3 spells CASSYGQGLNTQYF. The CDR3, as DNA: TGTGCCAGCAGCTACGGACAGGGTCTGAATACGCAGTATTTT.

In regard to this clonotype: The germline gene is not matched at one end of the junction; a read error may be the cause. The genes are TRBV6-5 and TRBJ2-7, with 8 bases that match TRBD1. The CDR3 has 15 amino acids. The germline gives CDR1 MNHEY, CDR2 SVGAGI. CDR3 in DNA: TGTGCCAGCTGTTACGGCTCCCTGACAGGGGACGAGCAGTACTTC. Amino acids: CASCYGSLTGDEQYF.

This clonotype was recorded at least ten times. The CDR3 DNA sequence: TGTGCCAGCAGCATAGTAGGGATACAAGAGACCCAGTACTTC. This translates into CASSIVGIQETQYF. The chain employs TRBV11-2 and TRBJ2-5, with D hard to call. The V gene lost 5 bases and the J gene lost 2 bases, with 12 bases spanning the gap. Germline CDR1 is SGHAT and CDR2 is FQNNGV. There are 14 residues in the CDR3.

Comment on this clonotype: One end of the junction fails to match germline, which may point to a read error. The chain uses TRBV11-2 and TRBJ2-1, with TRBD1 as a possible D gene (6 bases). CDR1 is SGHAT, CDR2 FQNNGV, per germline. There are 14 residues in the CDR3. The CDR3 region has the DNA TGTGCCATCACCCACCTTAGGGGGTACAATGAGCAGTTCTTT. Its translation: CAITHLRGYNEQFF. The full variable domain, its missing parts supplied by reference TRBV11-2 and TRBJ2-1, is EAGVAQSPRYKIIEKRQSVAFWCNPISGHATLYWYQQILGQGPKLLIQFQNNGVVDDSQLPKDRFSAERLKGVDSTLKIQPAKLEDSAVYLCAITHLRGYNEQFFGPGTRLTVL.

This clonotype was seen more than once but under ten times. The chain couples TRBV30 to TRBJ1-5; TRBD1 might be the D (5 bases). Germline CDR1 is GTSNPN and CDR2 is SVGIG (reference sequence). Trimming cost V 0 bases and J 0 bases, with 21 bases left between them. The CDR3 extends over 19 amino acids. CDR3 bases: TGTGCCTGGAGTGTACGAGGGGTCCCTCCTGCTTATAGCAATCAGCCCCAGCATTTT. Protein sequence: CAWSVRGVPPAYSNQPQHF.